This T cell receptor beta chain was sequenced in a study of blood T cell repertoires in COVID-19. Study background: Acute and convalescent COVID-19 specimens originated in the United States, Italy and Spain.

Participants spanned ages about 18 to 95 years and resided in about two dozen US areas. Which cohort a participant joined came from the clinical history participants gave. Before being deemed recovered, Cohort 3 donors had two negative PCRs, clearance, or symptom resolution. Unmatched junction bases numbered 6, after V lost 11 bases and J lost 6 bases. The germline V gene encodes CDR1 MDHEN and CDR2 SYDVKM. CDR3 length equals 11 residues. Sequencing was performed with immunoSEQ multiplex PCR; in TCRdb, only in-frame clones are kept and a portion is missing. This sample yields some 430,000 clones, of which 80% to 95% are seen a single time; approximately 0.65% belongs to the top ten.

The clonotype comes from a man between 18 and 35 years old who had recovered from COVID-19. This rearrangement joins TRBV28 to TRBJ2-7, with 8 bases identical to TRBD1. Material for sequencing was PBMCs or T cells enriched from blood (not recorded which). The CDR3 loop reads CACTGGSEQYF. CDR3 DNA: TGTGCCTGCACAGGGGGAAGCGAGCAGTACTTC.